The 20 T cell receptor beta chains presented below share a single source sample, sequenced in a study of T cell repertoires in cytomegalovirus infection. Their antigens remain unidentified. TCRdb re-called the reads through MiXCR, storing one row per CDR3 protein. The sample lists 680,000 or so distinct CDR3 sequences; around 30% were seen once. Material: cultured PBMCs, obtained from culture after CMV antigen stimulation. These receptors came from a human donor in good health (CMV status not recorded). Some clones in this sample may be carry-over from other donors' samples.

The rearrangement links TRBV20-1 to TRBJ1-5; a possible D gene is TRBD1 (5 bases). CDR3 size: 14 residues. The V and J ends lost 1 base and 1 base respectively, with 8 bases between them. The germline V gene encodes CDR1 DFQATT and CDR2 SNEGSKA (reference sequence). The CDR3 nucleotides are TGCAGTGCTAGAGGGGGACTGAGCAATCAGCCCCAGCATTTT. It is translated as CSARGGLSNQPQHF.

This clonotype was observed at least ten times. J is TRBJ2-7 and V is TRBV7-2; no clear D. The V end lost 5 bases, the J end lost 0 bases, and 5 bases lay between the germline ends. The CDR3 is made up of 12 amino acids. In germline, CDR1 is SGHTA, CDR2 FQGNSA. The CDR3 sequence is CASSGSSYEQYF. CDR3 nucleotides: TGTGCCAGCAGCGGGTCCTCCTACGAGCAGTACTTC.

V and J are TRBV24-1 and TRBJ2-5; 10 nucleotides line up with TRBD2. Germline V lookup: CDR1 KGHDR, CDR2 SFDVKD. The CDR3 has 14 amino acids. Trimming at V came to 9 bases and at J to 3 bases, leaving 6 bases not matched to a gene. CDR3 loop: CATRSSGGEETQYF. The CDR3, as DNA: TGTGCCACCCGATCTAGCGGGGGCGAAGAGACCCAGTACTTC.

The chain couples TRBV18 to TRBJ2-3, with TRBD2 matching over 11 bases. In germline, CDR1 is KGHSH, CDR2 LQKENI. The junction had 7 bases not matched to a gene; V was cut back by 2 bases and J by 6 bases. The CDR3 is 16 amino acids. The CDR3 bases are TGTGCCAGCTCACCAACAACTAGCGGGGGTGAGGATACGCAGTATTTT. Its translation is CASSPTTSGGEDTQYF.

There are a few counts of this clonotype. The rearrangement links TRBV19 to TRBJ1-1; D is unresolved. The CDR3 has 13 residues. V was cut by 7 bases and J by 10 bases, with 19 bases left in between. Germline V gene lookup returns CDR1 LNHDA and CDR2 SQIVND (reference sequence). In DNA form, the CDR3 reads TGTGCCAGTAAGAGTGTGGGAACTCTTGGAGCTTTCTTT. Protein: CASKSVGTLGAFF. The whole variable domain, filled in from reference TRBV19 and TRBJ1-1, reads DGGITQSPKYLFRKEGQNVTLSCEQNLNHDAMYWYRQDPGQGLRLIYYSQIVNDFQKGDIAEGYSVSREKKESFPLTVTSAQKNPTAFYLCASKSVGTLGAFFGQGTRLTVV.

CDR3 loop: CASSLDLRGEQFF. DNA for the CDR3: TGTGCCAGCAGCTTAGATCTTAGGGGTGAGCAGTTCTTC. V gene TRBV11-2 combines with J gene TRBJ2-1, with D perhaps matching TRBD1 (5 bases). CDR3 length: 13 amino acids. Germline values: CDR1 SGHAT, CDR2 FQNNGV. The V and J ends lost 0 bases and 9 bases respectively, with 9 bases between them.

The rearrangement uses TRBV6-1 and TRBJ2-1; a possible D gene is TRBD1 (5 bases). This CDR3 is built from 15 residues. Trimming took off 7 bases at V and 0 bases at J, with 13 bases between the two ends. Germline V gene sequence: CDR1 MNHNS, CDR2 SASEGT. The CDR3 protein is CASTRVGRSYNEQFF. DNA for the CDR3: TGTGCCAGCACCAGGGTTGGTCGCTCCTACAATGAGCAGTTCTTC.

This clonotype occurred a few times. The V gene is TRBV6-2 or TRBV6-3, the J gene TRBJ1-6; D perhaps matches TRBD1 (5 bases). CDR1 is MNHEY, CDR2 SVGEGT, per germline. V was pared by 10 bases and J by 7 bases, with 14 bases between. CDR3 length equals 13 residues. The CDR3: CATSGLKNSPLHF. For the CDR3, the DNA is TGTGCCACTTCGGGACTGAAGAATTCACCCCTCCACTTT.

The chain joins TRBV4-3 to TRBJ1-2; D is ambiguous. Germline-derived CDR1 and CDR2 are LGHNA and YSLEER. The CDR3 consists of 17 residues. V lost 1 base and J lost 0, with 15 bases in between. The CDR3 region has the DNA TGCGCCAGCAGCCAAGGATCAGGCAAAAGAGCTAACTATGGCTACACCTTC. Amino acids: CASSQGSGKRANYGYTF.

The chain joins TRBV7-2 to TRBJ2-5; 9 bases agree with TRBD2. The germline V gene has CDR1 SGHTA and CDR2 FQGNSA. V lost 5 bases, J lost 10 bases, and 14 bases stayed unmatched. This CDR3 has 15 residues. The CDR3 protein is CASSPGSGSGSDQYF. CDR3 DNA: TGTGCCAGCAGCCCGGGTTCTGGTAGCGGGAGTGACCAGTACTTC.

The chain couples TRBV19 to TRBJ2-1, with TRBD2 matching 8 bases. V shed 0 bases and J 4 bases; nucleotides not matched to a gene: 5. This CDR3 has 16 residues. Germline V lookup: CDR1 LNHDA, CDR2 SQIVND (reference sequence). The chain's CDR3 is CASSIDAGGVYNEQFF. The DNA for the CDR3 is TGTGCCAGTAGTATAGATGCCGGGGGGGTATACAATGAGCAGTTCTTC. Full variable domain (outside the CDR3, taken from reference TRBV19 and TRBJ2-1): DGGITQSPKYLFRKEGQNVTLSCEQNLNHDAMYWYRQDPGQGLRLIYYSQIVNDFQKGDIAEGYSVSREKKESFPLTVTSAQKNPTAFYLCASSIDAGGVYNEQFFGPGTRLTVL.

The chain has TRBV29-1 and TRBJ1-4; 7 bases fit TRBD1. Trimming cost V 6 bases and J 0 bases; bases outside gene matches: 7. There are 15 residues in the CDR3. Germline V gene sequence: CDR1 SQVTM, CDR2 ANQGSEA. The CDR3 here is CSVQGEGATNEKLFF. The CDR3 coding sequence is TGCAGCGTGCAGGGGGAAGGGGCAACTAATGAAAAACTGTTTTTT.

The rearrangement joins TRBV5-1 to TRBJ1-1; 9 bases agree with TRBD1. The CDR3 runs 15 residues. The germline CDR1 and CDR2 sequences are SGHRS and YFSETQ. The junction had 10 bases not matched to a gene; V was cut back by 4 bases and J by 6 bases. The CDR3 sequence is CASSEGGTGSPEAFF. CDR3 coding DNA: TGCGCCAGCAGCGAGGGGGGGACAGGGTCCCCTGAAGCTTTCTTT.

This clonotype was recorded a few times. The V gene is TRBV6-6, the J gene TRBJ2-7; 10 nucleotides align to TRBD1. V gave up 2 bases and J gave up 4 bases; unmatched junction bases: 14. The CDR3 is made up of 18 amino acids. CDR1 MNHNY and CDR2 SVGAGI come from the germline V gene (reference sequence). The CDR3 sequence: CASSYISPGTGASYEQYF. CDR3 bases: TGTGCCAGCAGTTACATATCCCCGGGGACAGGGGCTAGTTACGAGCAGTACTTC.

The rearrangement joins TRBV28 to TRBJ2-1, with D uncertain. V was pared by 8 bases and J by 4 bases, with 15 bases between. Germline loops: CDR1 MDHEN, CDR2 SYDVKM. The CDR3 contains 14 residues. CDR3 protein: CASQPTVGYNEQFF. The CDR3 DNA reads as TGTGCCAGCCAACCGACGGTAGGATACAATGAGCAGTTCTTC.

The chain joins TRBV6-8 to TRBJ2-7; D gene unclear. V lost 3 bases to trimming and J lost 2 bases, with 11 bases between them. CDR1 and CDR2 from the germline V gene are MNHGY and SAAAGT. CDR3 size: 14 residues. DNA for the CDR3: TGTGCCAGCAGTTATCTCCCGCCGACCTACGAGCAGTACTTC. Its protein is CASSYLPPTYEQYF.

The rearrangement joins TRBV12-3 or TRBV12-4 to TRBJ2-2; 12 bases match TRBD2. The CDR3 has 15 amino acids. The trim removed 6 bases at V and 7 bases at J, leaving 6 bases unmatched. CDR3: CASSQLAGGSGELFF. The CDR3 bases are TGTGCCAGCAGCCAACTAGCGGGAGGTAGCGGGGAGCTGTTTTTT.

The V and J genes are TRBV11-2 and TRBJ2-7; 7 bases map to TRBD1. CDR3 length: 13 amino acids. Losses at the gene ends were 3 bases for V and 4 bases for J; bases not matched to a gene: 3. Germline V lookup: CDR1 SGHAT, CDR2 FQNNGV. CDR3 loop: CASSFSQGYEQYF. CDR3 bases: TGTGCCAGCAGCTTTTCACAGGGGTACGAGCAGTACTTC.

This clonotype showed up just once. The V and J genes are TRBV9 and TRBJ2-3, with D hard to call. V lost 3 bases, J lost 6 bases, and 8 bases lay in between. The germline V gene encodes CDR1 SGDLS and CDR2 YYNGEE. The CDR3 covers 12 residues. Here the CDR3 reads CASSEPPDTQYF. The CDR3 DNA reads TGTGCCAGCAGCGAACCCCCCGATACGCAGTATTTT.

This clonotype was observed a few times. The rearrangement joins TRBV6-1 to TRBJ2-3; D unclear. The CDR3 has 15 amino acids. Germline lookup yields CDR1 MNHNS and CDR2 SASEGT. Trimming removed 0 bases from V and 2 bases from J, with 9 bases in between. In DNA form, the CDR3 reads TGTGCCAGCAGTGAAGCGGCGCTTTCCACAGATACGCAGTATTTT. Translating gives CASSEAALSTDTQYF.